This T cell receptor (beta chain) was captured by sequencing in a study of blood T cell repertoires in COVID-19. Study-wide background: The United States, Italy and Spain provided the acute and convalescent COVID-19 samples. PBMCs, B-cell-depleted T cells, or T cells provided the cDNA or gDNA that made up the material.

In the original analysis: Estimates of nucleated cell counts were drawn from the amplification of reference gene primers. Data came from immunoSEQ multiplex PCR; TCRdb stores just in-frame clones and leaves some out. V, J and clone size are taken as reported in that table, and D and trimming were inferred from the DNA itself. The sample lists about 270,000 clones, 65% to 90% occurring once. The table lists this clone with a count of one. CDR3 length: 13 residues. Germline CDR1 reads SQVTM; CDR2 reads ANQGSEA. The V gene lost 4 bases and the J gene lost 1 base, with 10 bases spanning the gap. This chain connects TRBV29-1 to TRBJ1-1, with no clear D. The clonotype comes from a human donor in a cohort sampled during active COVID-19. Sequences were obtained from peripheral blood. The CDR3 DNA is TGCAGCGTTGGGGAGGGCTCGAACACTGAAGCTTTCTTT. Translating it yields CSVGEGSNTEAFF.